The 25 T cell receptor beta chains below all came from one sample that was sequenced in a study of Graves' ophthalmopathy and Graves' hyperthyroidism. TCR beta CDR3 regions were amplified from RNA transcripts. First-round RT-PCR employed HTBI primers, with a second-round multiplex PCR after it. TCRdb called the multiplex PCR reads again in MiXCR, with one record for every CDR3 protein. The table has 580,000 or so distinct CDR3 sequences, less than 45% seen once. The specimen sequenced was peripheral blood or thyroid tissue (not recorded which). The receptors come from an adult man with Graves' hyperthyroidism.

This clonotype has a count of ten or more. The chain carries TRBV11-2 and TRBJ1-6; D not resolved. Germline CDR1 reads SGHAT; CDR2 reads FQNNGV. CDR3 length: 15 amino acids. Trimming removed 5 bases from V and 4 bases from J, with 12 bases in between. The CDR3 region is CASSQVIGYNSPLHF. CDR3 sequence (DNA): TGTGCCAGCAGCCAGGTCATTGGGTATAATTCACCCCTCCACTTT.

This clonotype has ten or more counts. The V call is TRBV29-1, the J call TRBJ2-5, with D uncertain. V was trimmed by 6 bases and J by 4 bases, leaving 15 bases between them. CDR3 length: 13 residues. Germline values: CDR1 SQVTM, CDR2 ANQGSEA. The CDR3 here is CSVGKGSVETQYF. In DNA form, the CDR3 reads TGCAGCGTGGGAAAAGGGTCGGTAGAGACCCAGTACTTC.

This clonotype was counted between two and nine times. The rearrangement links TRBV28 to TRBJ2-7; 9 bases fit TRBD1. Per the germline V gene, CDR1 is MDHEN and CDR2 is SYDVKM. The CDR3 is made up of 14 amino acids. With V trimmed by 6 bases and J by 3 bases, 6 bases remained unmatched. The CDR3 DNA is TGTGCCAGCAGACCTCCGGGACAGGGCTACGAGCAGTACTTC. Amino acid sequence: CASRPPGQGYEQYF. The complete variable domain, with remaining parts taken from reference TRBV28 and TRBJ2-7, reads DVKVTQSSRYLVKRTGEKVFLECVQDMDHENMFWYRQDPGLGLRLIYFSYDVKMKEKGDIPEGYSVSREKKERFSLILESASTNQTSMYLCASRPPGQGYEQYFGPGTRLTVT.

The rearrangement joins TRBV20-1 to TRBJ2-2, with TRBD1 identical over 8 bases. The DNA end is more similar to TRBJ1-4, so the J call may be wrong. Germline V gene sequence: CDR1 DFQATT, CDR2 SNEGSKA (reference sequence). CDR3 length: 13 residues. CDR3 nucleotide sequence: TGCAGTGCTAGGGACAGGGTGACTGAAAAACTGTTTTTT. Its translation is CSARDRVTEKLFF.

The CDR3 is CASNHSGTQEKLFF. Written as DNA, the CDR3 is TGTGCCAGCAATCATTCCGGGACTCAGGAAAAACTGTTTTTT. This chain connects TRBV6-6 to TRBJ1-4; a possible D gene is TRBD1 (5 bases). The ends were cut back, 7 bases at V and 8 bases at J, with 17 bases in the middle. CDR1 MNHNY and CDR2 SVGAGI come from the germline V gene (reference sequence). The CDR3 is 14 amino acids.

This clonotype was found many times. CDR3 in DNA: TGTGCCAGCAAACCCCCAGGGGCAGGGGAGACCCAGTACTTC. It specifies CASKPPGAGETQYF. This chain links TRBV7-9 with TRBJ2-5, with D possibly TRBD1 on 6 matching bases. This CDR3 spans 14 amino acids. Trimming cost V 7 bases and J 5 bases, with 17 bases left between them. CDR1 SEHNR and CDR2 FQNEAQ come from the germline V gene (reference sequence).

The rearrangement joins TRBV10-1 to TRBJ2-3; 7 bases are a match to TRBD1. This CDR3 spans 15 amino acids. Germline CDR1 is WNHNN and CDR2 is SYGVQD (reference sequence). The ends lost 11 bases at V and 3 bases at J; junction bases unmatched: 14. The CDR3 loop is CAGKDRDGETDTQYF. The DNA of the CDR3 is TGCGCCGGCAAAGACAGGGACGGGGAAACAGATACGCAGTATTTT.

This rearrangement joins TRBV28 to TRBJ2-6; 9 bases are a match to TRBD2. V trimming: 5 bases; J trimming: 4 bases; junction bases outside the gene matches: 3. The CDR3 loop spans 15 amino acids. Per germline, CDR1 MDHEN and CDR2 SYDVKM. CDR3 in DNA: TGTGCCAGCAGTGTAACTAGCGGGGGGGCCAACGTCCTGACTTTC. Its translation: CASSVTSGGANVLTF.

This clonotype has a count of ten or more. This chain uses TRBV7-9 with TRBJ1-2; D remains ambiguous. Between the trimmed V and J ends, which lost 5 bases and 2 bases, there was a span of 9 bases. The germline gives CDR1 SEHNR, CDR2 FQNEAQ (reference sequence). The CDR3 runs to 13 residues. In DNA form, the CDR3 reads TGTGCCAGCAGCCCAGAATTCAACTATGGCTACACCTTC. Its protein product is CASSPEFNYGYTF.

This clonotype was seen repeatedly, ten times or more. In DNA, the CDR3 is TGTGCCACCAGTGACGCCGGGACTAGCGGCCCGAACACCGGGGAGCTGTTTTTT. This sequence encodes CATSDAGTSGPNTGELFF. This chain connects TRBV24-1 to TRBJ2-2; 11 nucleotides match TRBD2. CDR1 and CDR2 from the germline V gene are KGHDR and SFDVKD. The V and J ends lost 4 bases and 0 bases, in that order; junction bases with no gene match: 6. The length of the CDR3 is 18 residues.

With regard to this clonotype: A single base separates this from a much larger clone, so it may be a read error. The chain links TRBV19 to TRBJ2-5; the match to TRBD2 covers 10 bases. This CDR3 spans 16 amino acids. Germline lookup yields CDR1 LNHDA and CDR2 SQIVND (reference sequence). The chain's CDR3 is CAGSTSSGRRLETQYF. In DNA, the CDR3 is TGTGCCGGTAGTACCTCTAGCGGGAGAAGGTTGGAGACCCAGTACTTC.

The gene calls are TRBV2 and TRBJ1-1; 12 bases fit TRBD1. CDR1 is SNHLY and CDR2 is FYNNEI in the germline V gene. This CDR3 comprises 16 residues. After removal of 5 bases from V and 4 bases from J, the junction contained 8 bases not matched to a gene. The CDR3 nucleotides are TGTGCCAGCAGTTACCTACCGGGACAGGGGGCCACTGAAGCTTTCTTT. This gives the protein CASSYLPGQGATEAFF. Full variable domain (rest looked up from reference TRBV2 and TRBJ1-1): EPEVTQTPSHQVTQMGQEVILRCVPISNHLYFYWYRQILGQKVEFLVSFYNNEISEKSEIFDDQFSVERPDGSNFTLKIRSTKLEDSAMYFCASSYLPGQGATEAFFGQGTRLTVV.

The chain carries TRBV19 and TRBJ1-1, with a possible D match to TRBD1 (6 bases). This CDR3 region has 14 residues. Germline values: CDR1 LNHDA, CDR2 SQIVND (reference sequence). Trimming left V 6 bases short and J 1 base short, with 12 bases between. The CDR3 region is CASRLGGANTEAFF. CDR3 coding DNA: TGTGCCAGTAGACTGGGGGGGGCGAACACTGAAGCTTTCTTT.

This clonotype was picked up many times. The CDR3 DNA reads as TGTGCCAGCACCTTGGGGGCTTCACGCTCTGAAGCTTTCTTT. Its protein product is CASTLGASRSEAFF. This chain joins TRBV11-2 and TRBJ1-1; the D gene is possibly TRBD1 (6 bases). Germline values: CDR1 SGHAT, CDR2 FQNNGV. CDR3 length: 14 residues. Deletions cut 7 bases from V and 6 bases from J, with 18 bases between.

This clonotype was counted at least ten times. The V gene is TRBV19, the J gene TRBJ1-3; 11 nucleotides agree with TRBD1. Germline CDR1 and CDR2: LNHDA and SQIVND (reference sequence). This CDR3 region has 17 residues. V was pared by 7 bases and J by 2 bases, with 10 bases of the junction left unmatched. The DNA of the CDR3 is TGTGCCAGTATTCCGGGGACAGGGGGTTTAGCTGGAAACACCATATATTTT. Its protein product is CASIPGTGGLAGNTIYF. Full variable domain (outside the CDR3, taken from reference TRBV19 and TRBJ1-3): DGGITQSPKYLFRKEGQNVTLSCEQNLNHDAMYWYRQDPGQGLRLIYYSQIVNDFQKGDIAEGYSVSREKKESFPLTVTSAQKNPTAFYLCASIPGTGGLAGNTIYFGEGSWLTVV.

Notes on this clonotype: This may be a read error, as it is one base from a much larger clone. The chain has TRBV13 and TRBJ2-7, with D possibly matching TRBD2 (6 bases). Germline loops: CDR1 PRHDT, CDR2 FYEKMQ (reference sequence). This CDR3 is 16 amino acids long. CDR3 coding DNA: TGTGCCAGCGGCTTAGCGGCCGGGCAGGGTGTCAACGAGCAGTACTTC. Protein product: CASGLAAGQGVNEQYF.

A word on this clonotype: A read error is likely, as this CDR3 ends without the conserved phenylalanine or tryptophan. The limits of the CDR3 on the DNA are not certain, so only TCRdb's listed CDR3 is given. The chain uses TRBV10-3 and TRBJ2-7; TRBD1 was called by the table and not checked on the DNA. The CDR3 is 8 residues long, ends included. The V gene's germline CDR1 is ENHRY and CDR2 SYGVKD. CDR3 loop: CASSPGGP.

This clonotype was seen once. Since a much larger clone is just one base distant, this may be a read error. V gene TRBV4-1 combines with J gene TRBJ1-2; no firm D call. Germline-derived CDR1 and CDR2 are MGHRA and YSYEKL. The CDR3 consists of 13 residues. The CDR3 reads CASGQDRRDGYTF. The CDR3 DNA reads TGCGCCAGCGGCCAAGATCGAAGGGATGGCTACACCTTC.

This clonotype was seen a handful of times. The rearrangement joins TRBV6-1 to TRBJ1-3; no clear D gene. CDR3 length equals 16 residues. Trimming took off 1 base at V and 0 bases at J, with 10 bases between the two ends. Per the germline V gene, CDR1 is MNHNS and CDR2 is SASEGT. The CDR3 spells CASSEEPHRSGNTIYF. The CDR3 DNA follows: TGTGCCAGCAGTGAAGAACCTCACCGCTCTGGAAACACCATATATTTT.

This clonotype appeared many times. DNA for the CDR3: TGCAGCGCCTCGTTTTCTAACTATGGCTACACCTTC. It codes for CSASFSNYGYTF. This chain links TRBV29-1 with TRBJ1-2; D not certain. V was clipped by 7 bases and J by 0 bases, with 9 bases between them. CDR1 is SQVTM, CDR2 ANQGSEA, per germline. The CDR3 totals 12 residues. The whole variable domain, filled in from reference TRBV29-1 and TRBJ1-2, reads SAVISQKPSRDICQRGTSLTIQCQVDSQVTMMFWYRQQPGQSLTLIATANQGSEATYESGFVIDKFPISRPNLTFSTLTVSNMSPEDSSIYLCSASFSNYGYTFGSGTRLTVV.

On this clonotype itself: Since a much larger clone is just one base distant, this may be a read error. The rearrangement uses TRBV2 and TRBJ2-7; the D gene is possibly TRBD1 (5 bases). The CDR3 length is 13 residues. V lost 4 bases and J lost 3, with 10 bases in between. Germline assignment: CDR1 SNHLY and CDR2 FYNNEI. The CDR3 DNA reads as TGTGCCAGCAGTGGAGGCAGGGACTACGAGCAGTACTTC. Translating gives CASSGGRDYEQYF.

This chain uses TRBV7-9 with TRBJ1-3, with TRBD1 matching over 7 bases. The ends lost 2 bases at V and 4 bases at J; junction bases unmatched: 8. CDR1 SEHNR and CDR2 FQNEAQ come from the germline V gene (reference sequence). The CDR3 sequence is 16 residues long. Here the CDR3 DNA reads TGTGCCAGCAGCTTAACGCGACAGGGCTCGGGAAACACCATATATTTT. This encodes CASSLTRQGSGNTIYF.

The chain recombines TRBV4-1 with TRBJ1-6; TRBD1 agrees at 8 bases. This CDR3 has 17 amino acids. Germline lookup yields CDR1 MGHRA and CDR2 YSYEKL. Unmatched junction bases numbered 4, after V lost 2 bases and J lost 1 base. The CDR3 here is CASSQIQGGSYNSPLHF. For the CDR3, the DNA is TGCGCCAGCAGCCAAATACAGGGGGGATCCTATAATTCACCCCTCCACTTT.

The genes are TRBV7-9 and TRBJ1-1; the match to TRBD1 covers 11 bases. CDR1 SEHNR and CDR2 FQNEAQ come from the germline V gene (reference sequence). CDR3 length equals 15 residues. The V segment lost 3 bases and the J segment 4 bases; nucleotides outside the gene matches: 4. CDR3 DNA sequence: TGTGCCAGCAGCTTCCGGGACAGGGGGATCACTGAAGCTTTCTTT. Its translation: CASSFRDRGITEAFF.

The table lists this clonotype with many counts. V gene TRBV15 combines with J gene TRBJ2-7; D remains unclear. CDR1 is LNHNV, CDR2 YYDKDF, per germline (reference sequence). The CDR3 has 13 residues. Trimming pared 0 bases from V and 3 bases from J, leaving 6 bases between. The DNA for the CDR3 is TGTGCCACCAGCAGAGAAAACAGCTACGAGCAGTACTTC. Protein sequence: CATSRENSYEQYF.